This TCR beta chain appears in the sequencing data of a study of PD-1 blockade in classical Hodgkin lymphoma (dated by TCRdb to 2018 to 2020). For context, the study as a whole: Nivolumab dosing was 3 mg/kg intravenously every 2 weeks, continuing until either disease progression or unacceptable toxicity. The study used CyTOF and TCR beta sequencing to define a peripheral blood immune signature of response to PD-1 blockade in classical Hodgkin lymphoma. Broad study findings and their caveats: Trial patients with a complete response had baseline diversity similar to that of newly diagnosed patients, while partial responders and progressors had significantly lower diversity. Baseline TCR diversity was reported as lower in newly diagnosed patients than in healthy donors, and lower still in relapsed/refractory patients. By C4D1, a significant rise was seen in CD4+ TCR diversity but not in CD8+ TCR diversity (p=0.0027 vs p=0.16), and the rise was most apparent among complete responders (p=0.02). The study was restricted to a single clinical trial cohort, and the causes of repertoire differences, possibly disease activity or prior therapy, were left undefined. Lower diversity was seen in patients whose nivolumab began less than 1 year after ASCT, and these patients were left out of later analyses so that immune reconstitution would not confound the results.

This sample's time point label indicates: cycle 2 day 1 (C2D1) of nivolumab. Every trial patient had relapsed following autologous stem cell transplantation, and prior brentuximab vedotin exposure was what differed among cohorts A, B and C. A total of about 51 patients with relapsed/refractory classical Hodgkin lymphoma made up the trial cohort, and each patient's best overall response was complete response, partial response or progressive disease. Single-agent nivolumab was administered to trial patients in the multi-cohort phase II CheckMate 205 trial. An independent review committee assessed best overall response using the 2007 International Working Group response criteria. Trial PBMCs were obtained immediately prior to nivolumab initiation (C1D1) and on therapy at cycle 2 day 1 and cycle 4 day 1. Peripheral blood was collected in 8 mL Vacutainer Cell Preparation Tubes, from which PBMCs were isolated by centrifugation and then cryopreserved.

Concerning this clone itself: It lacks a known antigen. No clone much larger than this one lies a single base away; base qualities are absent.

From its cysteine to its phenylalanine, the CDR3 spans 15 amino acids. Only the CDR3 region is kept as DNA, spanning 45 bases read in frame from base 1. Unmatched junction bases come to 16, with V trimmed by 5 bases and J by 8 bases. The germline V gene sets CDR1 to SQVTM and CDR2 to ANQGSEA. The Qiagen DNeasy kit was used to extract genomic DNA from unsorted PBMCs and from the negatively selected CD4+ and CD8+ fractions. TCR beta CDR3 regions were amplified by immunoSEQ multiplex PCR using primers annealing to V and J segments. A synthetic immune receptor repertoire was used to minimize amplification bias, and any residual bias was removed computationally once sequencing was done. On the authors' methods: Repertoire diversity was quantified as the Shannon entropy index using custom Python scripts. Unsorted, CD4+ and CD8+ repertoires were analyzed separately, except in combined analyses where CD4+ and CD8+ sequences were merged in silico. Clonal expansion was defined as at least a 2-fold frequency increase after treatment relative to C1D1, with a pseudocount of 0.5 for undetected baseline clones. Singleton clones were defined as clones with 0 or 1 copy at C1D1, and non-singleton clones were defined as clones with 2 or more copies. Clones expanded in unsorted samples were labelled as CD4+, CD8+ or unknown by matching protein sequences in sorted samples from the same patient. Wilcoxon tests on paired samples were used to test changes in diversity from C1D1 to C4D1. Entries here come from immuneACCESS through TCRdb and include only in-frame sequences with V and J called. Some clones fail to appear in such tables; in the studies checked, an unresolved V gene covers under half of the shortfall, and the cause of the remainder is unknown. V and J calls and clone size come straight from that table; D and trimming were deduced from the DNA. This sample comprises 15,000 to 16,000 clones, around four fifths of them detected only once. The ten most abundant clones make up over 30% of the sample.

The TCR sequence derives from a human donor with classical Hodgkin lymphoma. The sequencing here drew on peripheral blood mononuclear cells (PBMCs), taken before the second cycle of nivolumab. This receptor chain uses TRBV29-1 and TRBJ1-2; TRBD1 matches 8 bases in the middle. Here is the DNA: TGCAGCGTTTTCGGACAGGGCCTATACGTCTGGGGCTACACCTTC. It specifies CSVFGQGLYVWGYTF.